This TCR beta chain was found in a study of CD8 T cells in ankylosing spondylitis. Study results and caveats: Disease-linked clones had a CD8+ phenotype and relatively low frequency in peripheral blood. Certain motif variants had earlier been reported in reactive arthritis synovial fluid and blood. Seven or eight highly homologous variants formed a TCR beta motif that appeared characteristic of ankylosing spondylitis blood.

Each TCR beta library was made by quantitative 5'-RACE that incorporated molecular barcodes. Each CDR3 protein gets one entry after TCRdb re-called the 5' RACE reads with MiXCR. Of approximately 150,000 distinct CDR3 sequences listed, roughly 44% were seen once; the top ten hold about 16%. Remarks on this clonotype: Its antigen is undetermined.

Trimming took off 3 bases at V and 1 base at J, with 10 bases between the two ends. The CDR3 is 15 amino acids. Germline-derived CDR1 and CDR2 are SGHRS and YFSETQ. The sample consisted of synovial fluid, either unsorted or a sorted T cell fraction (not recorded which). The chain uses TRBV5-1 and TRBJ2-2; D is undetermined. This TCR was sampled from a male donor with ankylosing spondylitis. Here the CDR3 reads CASSSRWENTGELFF. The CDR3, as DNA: TGCGCCAGCAGCTCCCGGTGGGAGAACACCGGGGAGCTGTTTTTT.